This entry concerns a single TCR beta chain. Its antigen remains unidentified. The record has no base qualities; no much larger clone is one base away. In the prospective study, participants were 18 to 89 years old, resided in under 30 geographic areas of the United States, and were enrolled through a virtual design. To assign participants to cohorts, the prospective study relied on clinical history that participants themselves reported in a screening survey and a study questionnaire. Mobile phlebotomists in the prospective study collected whole blood, serum and a nasopharyngeal or oropharyngeal swab from every participant. Additional blood draws and questionnaires over an approximately two-month period could optionally be provided by prospective study participants. Blood samples from the prospective study were shipped frozen or at room temperature prior to DNA extraction. TCRbeta CDR3 regions were amplified from genomic DNA using the immunoSEQ Assay, a bias-controlled multiplex PCR. As for the original processing: The number of nucleated cells in each sample was estimated by amplification of reference gene primers within the assay. Sequence reads were collapsed and filtered to measure the absolute abundance of every unique TCRbeta CDR3 rearrangement. For each sample, productive Simpson clonality was calculated as the square root of Simpson's diversity index across productive rearrangements. Drawn from immuneACCESS, this table holds only the in-frame rearrangements with V and J called that TCRdb kept. Clones are partly lost; checked studies trace under half to an unresolved V gene and leave the rest unexplained. V, J and clone size reflect that table, while D and trimming were determined from the DNA. This sample comprises fewer than 250,000 clones, roughly 85% of them detected only once. 9.1% of the sample is taken by the ten largest.

The trim is 6 bases for V and 1 base for J, with a gap of 12 bases between the germline ends. The CDR3 starts with the cysteine, ends with the phenylalanine, and has 14 residues. The sequence is cut down to CDR3 DNA, 42 bases in frame from base 1. For CDR1 and CDR2, the germline V gene lists SNHLY and FYNNEI. These data belong to a study of blood T cell repertoires in COVID-19 (TCRdb year 2020). Turning to the overall study: The collaborator samples originated in the United States, Italy and Spain and spanned the acute and convalescent phases of COVID-19. Nearly every sample came with metadata listing a de-identified subject ID, COVID-19 status, age in years and sex. Subjects who had been exposed to COVID-19, were actively infected with it, or had recovered from it provided the deeply sampled blood TCRbeta repertoires that made up the dataset. The material from the prospective study consisted of cDNA or gDNA derived from T cells, B-cell-depleted T cells, or PBMCs. Where available, HLA class I and class II types were taken from metadata supplied by the sample provider and were not determined by assay-based typing. The repertoires were made available in a free public database intended to serve as a resource for research on the immune response to SARS-CoV-2. The samples were drawn from the first 160 participants of the ongoing ImmuneRACE study and from under 1,500 subjects provided by 6 global collaborators. Beyond this particular receptor, the publication reports: The quantity of clinical and demographic metadata differed by source and by participant and was supplied without curation.

The sequence is built from TRBV2 and TRBJ1-2; the D segment cannot be called with confidence. Sequencing input: PBMCs or T cells enriched from blood (not recorded which). The TCR originated in a woman aged 45-65 years with acute COVID-19. The CDR3 amino acid sequence is: CASRSSPVNYGYTF. The DNA sequence follows: TGTGCCAGCAGGTCCTCACCAGTTAACTATGGCTACACCTTC. Supplemented by the reference TRBV2 and TRBJ1-2 proteins around the CDR3, the complete variable domain is EPEVTQTPSHQVTQMGQEVILRCVPISNHLYFYWYRQILGQKVEFLVSFYNNEISEKSEIFDDQFSVERPDGSNFTLKIRSTKLEDSAMYFCASRSSPVNYGYTFGSGTRLTVV.